These T cell receptor beta chains were read from a single sample in a study of cytomegalovirus exposure and HLA in healthy donors. The assay was immunoSEQ multiplex PCR, and TCRdb's table has in-frame clones only and misses some. This sample's table has 95,000 to 150,000 clones. The sample taken for sequencing was PBMCs. These receptors originate from a young man in good health and CMV-seronegative. The CDR3 runs from the conserved cysteine through the conserved F or W. The D gene is left open where the match is weak. Clone size is shown for a subset of rows, as once, few, many or a class of expanded clone.

V gene	J gene	clone size	D gene	CDR3 protein
TRBV27	TRBJ1-2	.	.	CASSLWQNYGYTF
TRBV15	TRBJ2-2	.	TRBD1	CATSRGTGDTGELFF
TRBV7-9	TRBJ2-1	.	TRBD1	CAVSRGQYNEQFF
TRBV5-1	TRBJ1-4	.	TRBD1	CASSEGQAANEKLFF
TRBV6-5	TRBJ1-5	.	.	CASRNRNSNQPQHF
TRBV5-4	TRBJ2-1	.	TRBD2	CASSPTSGASYNEQFF
TRBV27	TRBJ1-1	.	.	CASKRDDTEAFF
TRBV28	TRBJ1-5	.	.	CASSTPNQPQHF
TRBV7-6	TRBJ1-6	.	TRBD1	CASSLTVMTGGSSPLHF
TRBV20-1	TRBJ1-1	.	TRBD1	CRGQGGTEAFF
TRBV12-5	TRBJ2-1	.	TRBD2	CASGFDLGLAGVNEQFF
TRBV4-3	TRBJ2-3	.	.	CASSQDLVRLGSTDTQYF
TRBV29-1	TRBJ2-7	.	.	CSVEVGTRRAYEQYF
TRBV10-3	TRBJ2-2	.	TRBD1	CAITRTGGDTGELFF
TRBV6-1	TRBJ2-5	.	.	CASSEDGWQYF
TRBV29-1	TRBJ2-7	.	.	CSVEGDYEQYF
TRBV7-2	TRBJ1-4	.	TRBD1	CASSFGQGSNEKLFF
TRBV7-9	TRBJ2-1	.	TRBD2	CASSLGLAGADEQFF
TRBV19	TRBJ2-2	medium-sized	TRBD1	CASSEQGVSGELFF
TRBV19	TRBJ2-7	.	TRBD1	CASSIRDREREQYF
TRBV9	TRBJ2-5	.	TRBD2	CASSVASGNQETQYF
TRBV19	TRBJ2-1	.	TRBD2	CASSKTSGSSYNEQFF
TRBV6-1	TRBJ2-1	.	.	CASSEGTAWCIF
TRBV7-9	TRBJ1-2	.	.	CASSLGRDGYTF
TRBV6-5	TRBJ2-2	.	.	CASTNPRDPTGELFF
TRBV20-1	TRBJ2-3	.	.	CSAYRLDTQYF
TRBV19	TRBJ2-1	.	TRBD2	CASSLTSGGGHNEQFF
TRBV5-1	TRBJ2-5	.	.	CASRALAGTQETQYF
TRBV27	TRBJ2-7	.	.	CASSSPLQPYEQYF
TRBV15	TRBJ1-5	.	.	CATSEGGSHQPQHF
TRBV5-1	TRBJ2-2	.	TRBD2	CASSPSGRDTGELFF
TRBV28	TRBJ1-3	.	.	CASSLIGGSGNTIYF
TRBV18	TRBJ2-6	.	.	CASSPFGTPRVKGANVLTF
TRBV9	.	.	.	CASSPGGYEQYF
TRBV5-1	TRBJ1-1	.	TRBD1	CASSLGGQGKERAFF
TRBV14	TRBJ1-1	.	.	CASSTTRGTEAFF
TRBV5-1	TRBJ1-4	.	.	CASSFQGSGEKLFF
TRBV29-1	TRBJ2-7	.	TRBD1	CSVEVRDRDYEQYF
TRBV28	TRBJ2-7	.	TRBD2	CASTGTSGRYEQYF
TRBV2	TRBJ2-7	.	TRBD2	CASGSGTYEQYF
TRBV28	TRBJ2-4	.	TRBD2	CASSLGLAGGPNIQYF
TRBV6-5	TRBJ2-1	.	.	CASSYLQGPNEQFF
TRBV4-3	TRBJ2-1	.	TRBD2	CASSQSGGGYNEQFF
TRBV6-1	TRBJ2-7	.	.	CASSGTRFGYEQYF
TRBV14	TRBJ2-7	.	TRBD1	CASSQGIRQGSYEQYF
TRBV30	TRBJ2-7	.	TRBD1	CAWRTPGGSYEQCF
TRBV10-3	TRBJ2-5	.	TRBD1	CAISDREETQYF
TRBV11-3	TRBJ1-1	.	.	CASSPRPNTEAFF
TRBV19	TRBJ1-1	.	.	CASSIPLAITEAFF
TRBV5-1	TRBJ2-5	.	TRBD2	CARALAGAYF
TRBV21-1	TRBJ2-1	.	.	CASSTNNSEQFF
TRBV19	TRBJ1-5	.	.	CASSTMGTGPYSNQPQHF
TRBV27	TRBJ1-4	.	.	CASSLGTGDNEKLFF
TRBV28	TRBJ1-6	.	.	CASSHRQAKYSPLHF
TRBV13	TRBJ2-3	.	TRBD2	CASSSRASGKGDTQYF
TRBV19	TRBJ1-1	.	.	CASTPWTDTEAFF